This T cell receptor (beta chain) was sequenced during a study of blood T cell repertoires in COVID-19. Study-level information: Both acute and convalescent COVID-19 samples were obtained from the United States, Italy and Spain. The cDNA or gDNA used as material had been derived from T cells, B-cell-depleted T cells, or PBMCs.

Per the original data handling: Reference gene primer amplification gave nucleated cell count estimates. Measured with immunoSEQ multiplex PCR; TCRdb has only the in-frame clones, and not every one. That table is the source of V, J and clone size, and D and trimming were worked out from the DNA. The table lists 94,000 or so clones, about 79% of them singletons. This CDR3 is built from 21 residues. The V gene end was trimmed by 2 bases and the J gene end by 7 bases; junction bases not matched to a gene: 23. The sample consisted of peripheral blood. The V gene is TRBV6-7, the J gene TRBJ1-6; 7 positions agree with TRBD1. TRBV6-7 is placed among ORFs of uncertain function. The origin of this receptor is a man in his fifties or sixties with acute or convalescent COVID-19. The CDR3 loop is CASSYPSVFEPPGQQNSPLHF. In nucleotides, the CDR3 is TGTGCCAGCAGTTACCCCTCGGTTTTTGAGCCGCCGGGACAGCAAAATTCACCCCTCCACTTT.